This T cell receptor (beta chain) is drawn from a study of T cell repertoires in cytomegalovirus infection. Looking at the study overall: Signatures in public TCR beta sequences pointed to both CMV infection and matching HLA type.

In its sample, this clonotype was seen many times. What it binds is not known. Findings and caveats of the study: The study identified carriers of CMV plus the relevant HLA from cumulative public TCR beta family frequency. Clonotypes of TCR beta that were HLA-C-restricted and CMV-specific dominated the ex vivo response.

TCRdb processed the reads anew with MiXCR; each CDR3 protein has one entry. The data show about 460,000 distinct CDR3 sequences, 11% seen once. This CDR3 is built from 14 residues. Trimming removed 10 bases at V and 0 bases at J, with 15 bases between. The rearrangement joins TRBV12-3 or TRBV12-4 to TRBJ2-5; D might be TRBD1 (6 bases). The sequencing sample was made of PBMCs. The sequence came from a human donor in good health (CMV status not recorded). Some clones in this sample may be carry-over from other donors' samples. CDR3: CATQRQANQETQYF. CDR3 coding DNA: TGTGCCACCCAAAGACAGGCGAACCAAGAGACCCAGTACTTC.